This T cell receptor beta chain was captured in a study of cytomegalovirus exposure and HLA in healthy donors. Study-wide results and caveats: Cytomegalovirus-associated status was assigned to 164 TCR beta chains.

Concerning this clone itself: Its antigen is still unknown.

Separation from the roughly 670-subject first cohort characterized the roughly 120-subject validation cohort, to which the donors belonged. The CDR3 covers 16 residues. V lost 4 bases and J lost 3; bases outside the gene matches: 5. The V gene's germline CDR1 is SGHDT and CDR2 YYEEEE. The protocol was immunoSEQ multiplex PCR, while the TCRdb copy is restricted to in-frame clones and leaves out a portion. Among some 140,000 clones listed, 82% were seen once. The rearrangement uses TRBV5-6 and TRBJ2-3, with 13 bases fitting TRBD2. Specimen: PBMCs. The receptor was isolated from a man younger than 40 in good health and CMV-seropositive. In nucleotides, the CDR3 is TGTGCCAGCAGCCGGACTAGCGGGAGTATAACAGATACGCAGTATTTT. Translated: CASSRTSGSITDTQYF.